These 12 T cell receptor beta chains came from one sample sequenced in a study of cytotoxic CD8 clonotypes in ibrutinib-treated CLL. TCRdb's copy holds only in-frame clones and misses some; the assay was immunoSEQ multiplex PCR. The table lists thousands of clones, roughly three quarters of them singletons. Material: PBMCs, obtained before ibrutinib treatment. These receptor sequences come from a human donor with chronic lymphocytic leukemia.

This chain uses TRBV2 with TRBJ1-1, with TRBD1 matching over 8 bases. Germline CDR1 SNHLY, CDR2 FYNNEI. CDR3 size: 15 residues. V was pared by 4 bases and J by 2 bases, with 6 bases of the junction left unmatched. For the CDR3, the DNA is TGTGCCAGCAGTGTCGGACAGGGCAGAAACACTGAAGCTTTCTTT. Protein: CASSVGQGRNTEAFF.

The V call is TRBV28, the J call TRBJ2-3; D is possibly TRBD1 (6 bases). CDR3 length: 12 residues. The V gene lost 6 bases and the J gene lost 7 bases, with 11 bases spanning the gap. The V gene's germline CDR1 is MDHEN and CDR2 SYDVKM. CDR3 sequence (DNA): TGTGCCAGCAGCTGGGGGCCAAATACGCAGTATTTT. Its translation is CASSWGPNTQYF.

The CDR3 DNA is TGCGCCAGCAGCCCCCTGGAGACAGGGGGTTGGACCTACAATGAGCAGTTCTTC. This encodes CASSPLETGGWTYNEQFF. The chain carries TRBV4-1 and TRBJ2-1, with 9 positions matching TRBD1. The germline V gene has CDR1 MGHRA and CDR2 YSYEKL. CDR3 size: 18 residues. V was clipped by 4 bases and J by 2 bases; unmatched bases: 12.

This chain connects TRBV4-1 to TRBJ1-2; D is unresolved. The CDR3 sequence is 16 residues long. V lost 0 bases and J lost 0, with 11 bases in between. Germline-derived CDR1 and CDR2 are MGHRA and YSYEKL. CDR3 DNA sequence: TGCGCCAGCAGCCAAGAGGGTGCGAGGCCTAACTATGGCTACACCTTC. This gives the protein CASSQEGARPNYGYTF.

The V and J genes are TRBV5-6 and TRBJ1-1; no firm D call. Trimming took 1 base from V and 2 from J, leaving 9 bases between them. The germline gives CDR1 SGHDT, CDR2 YYEEEE. The CDR3 sequence is 14 residues long. CDR3 loop: CASSLPNQNTEAFF. CDR3 in DNA: TGTGCCAGCAGCTTGCCCAACCAAAACACTGAAGCTTTCTTT.

V is TRBV28 and J is TRBJ1-2, with D perhaps matching TRBD1 (5 bases). V gave up 2 bases and J gave up 5 bases, with 9 bases separating them. The CDR3 is 13 amino acids. Germline CDR1 reads MDHEN; CDR2 reads SYDVKM. In DNA, the CDR3 is TGTGCCAGCAGTTTAGGAGGGGATTATGGCTACACCTTC. It translates to CASSLGGDYGYTF.

The CDR3 region is CASSQDGPFSSSRETQYF. The CDR3 region has the DNA TGTGCCAGCAGCCAAGATGGGCCCTTCTCGTCTAGCCGTGAGACCCAGTACTTC. The chain uses TRBV14 and TRBJ2-5, with D possibly being TRBD2 (5 bases). V lost 0 bases and J 5 bases, leaving 22 bases between the germline ends. Germline V lookup: CDR1 SGHDN, CDR2 FVKESK. The CDR3 contains 18 residues.

The V gene is TRBV28, the J gene TRBJ1-4; 9 bases match TRBD1. The germline CDR1 and CDR2 sequences are MDHEN and SYDVKM. The V segment lost 8 bases and the J segment 8 bases; nucleotides outside the gene matches: 15. This CDR3 has 16 amino acids. The DNA for the CDR3 is TGTGCCAGCCAAGTCGCCGGGAGGACAGGGGACGAAAAACTGTTTTTT. This encodes CASQVAGRTGDEKLFF.

This clone was picked up a small number of times. The chain uses TRBV5-4 and TRBJ2-5; 7 bases line up with TRBD2. Germline V gene lookup returns CDR1 SGHNT and CDR2 YYREEE (reference sequence). The CDR3 is 15 amino acids. J was trimmed by 0 bases and V by 1 base; bases with no gene match: 3. The CDR3 here is CASSLRLADQETQYF. In DNA form, the CDR3 reads TGTGCCAGCAGCTTGAGGCTAGCGGACCAAGAGACCCAGTACTTC.

The V call is TRBV7-3, the J call TRBJ1-3, with D unclear. The CDR3 consists of 14 residues. The ends were cut back, 2 bases at V and 1 base at J, with 6 bases in the middle. Germline assignment: CDR1 SGHTA and CDR2 FQGTGA. The CDR3 nucleotides read TGTGCCAGCAGCTTAGGACCGTCTGGAAACACCATATATTTT. Translated: CASSLGPSGNTIYF.

Comment on this clone: At one end, the junction sequence differs from germline, possibly due to a read error. The chain couples TRBV7-9 to TRBJ1-4, with unresolved D. Germline V lookup: CDR1 SEHNR, CDR2 FQNEAQ (reference sequence). The length of the CDR3 is 12 residues. CDR3 sequence (DNA): TGTGCCAGCTCCCCAACCAATGAAAAACTGTTTTTT. It translates to CASSPTNEKLFF.

J is TRBJ2-2 and V is TRBV5-1; D gene ambiguous. Germline-derived CDR1 and CDR2 are SGHRS and YFSETQ. Trimming pared 0 bases from V and 4 bases from J, leaving 10 bases between. CDR3 length: 15 amino acids. This CDR3 is CASSLDSPFTGELFF. The CDR3 DNA sequence: TGCGCCAGCAGCTTGGACTCCCCCTTCACCGGGGAGCTGTTTTTT.